This T cell receptor (beta chain) was obtained from a study of T cell clonality in common variable immunodeficiency (dated by TCRdb to about 2015). Both CVID patients and healthy controls were predominantly of Caucasian heritage. Heparinized peripheral whole blood samples of roughly 5 to 8.5 ml were obtained from each donor. Genomic DNA from adults with common variable immune deficiency (CVID) and from healthy adult controls was used to sequence TCRbeta CDR3 repertoires. The control group was made up of about 22 healthy adult volunteers (roughly ten male and 12 female) whose ages ranged from 23 to 66 years, with a mean age of around 30. Diluted blood was density-centrifuged over Hypaque 1077 or Ficoll-Paque to isolate peripheral blood mononuclear cells. Genomic DNA was obtained from unsorted mononuclear cells using either Qiagen column purification or a centrifugation-based method. For sequencing input, CVID and control samples contributed equivalent amounts of genomic DNA. For every sample, a 60 bp segment covering the rearranged TCRbeta CDR3 region was amplified and then sequenced. TCRbeta amplification used the immunoSEQ assay, a bias-corrected multiplex PCR with high-throughput sequencing. The source study handled its data this way. Every unique nucleotide sequence was considered a clone and was annotated with V, D and J genes, copy number and frequency. Sequences were labeled productive if in frame, and non-productive if out of frame or containing stop codons. Clonality was calculated from Shannon's entropy as previously described. The predicted amino acid sequences of productive clones were used to derive mean CDR3 Kyte-Doolittle hydropathy. Hierarchical clustering of scaled V gene usage was performed with the R hclust function using Manhattan distance and complete linkage. To assess clone sharing by CDR3 amino acid sequence, 12 repertoires per group were resampled over 100 rounds. Repertoires were searched for 60 to 80 published EBV-specific and a few hundred published CMV-specific TCRbeta sequences. A couple of CVID samples yielding fewer than 10,000 sequences were excluded from analysis, leaving under 50 CVID repertoires. TCRdb re-hosts the immuneACCESS table, in-frame sequences only. Its copies lack some clones; in the studies checked, an unresolved V gene accounts for under half of them, and the cause for the rest is not known. The DNA gave D and trimming, while V, J and clone size come from that table. The table records about 52,000 clones for this sample, and not one of them appears only once. Clones ranked in the top ten supply around 2% of the sample.

The sample holds many counts of this clone. The clone's antigen remains unknown. Study-level results and caveats: CVID TCRbeta sequences reportedly showed fewer deletions and N-nucleotide insertions and lacked highly modified clones with 13 or more V deletions. It was noted by the authors that sequencing of the repertoires of T cell subpopulations would be needed to clarify the cause of the increased clonality in CVID. TCRbeta clonality was higher in CVID subjects than in healthy controls (t-test p = 0.018), and the increase was most characteristic of about a third of subjects. CVID subjects shared fewer TCRbeta clones with each other than healthy controls did (p < 0.0001). Despite equal DNA input, controls averaged roughly 80,000 unique sequences per sample versus about 32,000 in CVID samples. Correlations of repertoire features with clinical complications were constrained by heterogeneity among patients within the CVID cohort.

The specimen sequenced was peripheral blood mononuclear cells. This sequence originates from a person between 18 and 70 years old in good health.

CDR3 protein: CAKQQGVLDTGELFF. CDR3 DNA (partial): TGTGCCAAACAACAGGGGGTCTTGGACACCGGGGAG. Recombination joined TRBV2 with TRBJ2-2, with 8 bases matching TRBD1. The CDR3 end is not reached by the read, which stops 3 residues before it; the germline J gene fills it in. From V the trimming removes 10 bases and from J it removes 3 bases, while the gene matches leave 10 bases of the junction unaccounted for. CDR1 and CDR2, per the germline V gene, are SNHLY and FYNNEI. Inclusive of the bounding cysteine and phenylalanine, the CDR3 is 15 residues long. The DNA covers only part of the CDR3, 36 bases in frame from base 1.